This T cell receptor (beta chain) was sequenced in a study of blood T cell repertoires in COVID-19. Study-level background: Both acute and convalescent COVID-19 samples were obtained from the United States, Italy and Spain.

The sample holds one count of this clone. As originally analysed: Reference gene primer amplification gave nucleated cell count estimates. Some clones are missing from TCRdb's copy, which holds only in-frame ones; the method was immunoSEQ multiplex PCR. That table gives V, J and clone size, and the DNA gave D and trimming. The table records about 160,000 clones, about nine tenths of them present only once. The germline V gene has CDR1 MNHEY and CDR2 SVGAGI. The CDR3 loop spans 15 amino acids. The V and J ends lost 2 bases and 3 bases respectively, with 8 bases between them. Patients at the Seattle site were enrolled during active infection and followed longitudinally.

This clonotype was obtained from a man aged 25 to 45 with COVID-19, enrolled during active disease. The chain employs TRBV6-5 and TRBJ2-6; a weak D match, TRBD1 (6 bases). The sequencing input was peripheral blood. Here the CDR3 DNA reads TGTGCCAGCAGTTACACAGGGTTTGGGGCCAACGTCCTGACTTTC. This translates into CASSYTGFGANVLTF.